This paragraph reports one TCR beta chain. The CDR3 has 15 amino acids. Trimming cost V 4 bases and J 3 bases, with 14 bases left between them. CDR1 SGHRS and CDR2 YFSETQ come from the germline V gene. The data were taken from a study of T cell repertoires in aging, cancer and after chemotherapy. A mixed TRB-A/B primer pool amplified rearranged TRB by multiplex touch-down PCR. TCRdb reprocessed the multiplex PCR reads via MiXCR and lists one record per CDR3 protein. The sample shows some 1,000 distinct CDR3 sequences, about 23% of them seen only once. Amplification of TCR beta used genomic DNA extracted from peripheral blood.

This clonotype originated in a human donor with a solid tumor. The V gene is TRBV5-1, the J gene TRBJ1-5; a possible D gene is TRBD1 (5 bases). The material sequenced was blood. CDR3 sequence (DNA): TGCGCCAGCAGCCTGGATGGGGGGGACAATCAGCCCCAGCATTTT. The encoded protein is CASSLDGGDNQPQHF.